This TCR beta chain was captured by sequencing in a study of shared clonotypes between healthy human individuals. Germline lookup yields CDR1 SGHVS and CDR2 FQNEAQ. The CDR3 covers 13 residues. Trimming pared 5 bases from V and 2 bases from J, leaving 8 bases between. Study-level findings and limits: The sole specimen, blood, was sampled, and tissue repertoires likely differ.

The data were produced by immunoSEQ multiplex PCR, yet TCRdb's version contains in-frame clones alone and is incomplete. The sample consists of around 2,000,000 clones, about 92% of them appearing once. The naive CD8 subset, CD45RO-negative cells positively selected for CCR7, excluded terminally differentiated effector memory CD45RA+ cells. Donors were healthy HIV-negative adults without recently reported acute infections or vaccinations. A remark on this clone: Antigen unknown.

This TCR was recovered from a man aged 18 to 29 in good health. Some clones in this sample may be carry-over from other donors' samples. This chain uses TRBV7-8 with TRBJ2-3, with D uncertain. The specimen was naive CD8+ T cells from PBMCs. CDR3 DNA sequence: TGTGCCAGCAGCCCCCTAATCACAGATACGCAGTATTTT. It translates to CASSPLITDTQYF.